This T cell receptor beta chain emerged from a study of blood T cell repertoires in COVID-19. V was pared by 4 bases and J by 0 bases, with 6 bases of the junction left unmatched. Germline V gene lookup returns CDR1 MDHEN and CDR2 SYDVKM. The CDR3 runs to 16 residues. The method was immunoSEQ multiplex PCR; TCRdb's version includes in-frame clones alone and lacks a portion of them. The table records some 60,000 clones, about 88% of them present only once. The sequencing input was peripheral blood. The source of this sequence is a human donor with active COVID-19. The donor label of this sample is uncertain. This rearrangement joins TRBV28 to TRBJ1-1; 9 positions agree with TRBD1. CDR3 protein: CASSSLGQGLNTEAFF. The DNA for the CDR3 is TGTGCCAGCAGTTCTCTGGGACAGGGCCTGAACACTGAAGCTTTCTTT. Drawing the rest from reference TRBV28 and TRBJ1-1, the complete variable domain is DVKVTQSSRYLVKRTGEKVFLECVQDMDHENMFWYRQDPGLGLRLIYFSYDVKMKEKGDIPEGYSVSREKKERFSLILESASTNQTSMYLCASSSLGQGLNTEAFFGQGTRLTVV.